This TCR beta chain was obtained from a study of blood T cell repertoires in COVID-19. The wider study: Researchers got acute and convalescent COVID-19 samples from the United States, Italy and Spain.

Residents of approximately 25 US areas, aged 18 to 89 years, made up the participants. Cohort 3 recovery required two negative PCRs, clearance, or symptom resolution. The CDR3 runs 14 residues. Germline lookup yields CDR1 SNHLY and CDR2 FYNNEI. V was cut by 4 bases and J by 3 bases, with 10 bases left in between. Here immunoSEQ multiplex PCR was the method, and the copy in TCRdb shows in-frame clones only, minus some. The sample lists about 140,000 clones, over 65% occurring once. Material for sequencing was PBMCs or T cells enriched from blood (not recorded which). The rearrangement uses TRBV2 and TRBJ1-5; D uncertain. The source of this sequence is a woman aged 45-60 years who had recovered from COVID-19. CDR3 sequence (DNA): TGTGCCAGCAGTGTGATGGAGCTCAATCAGCCCCAGCATTTT. This translates into CASSVMELNQPQHF.